These T cell receptor beta chains were read from a single sample in a study of blood T cells in healthy people across ages. TCRdb reanalysed the 5' RACE reads using MiXCR and keeps one entry per CDR3 protein. Here the sample spans roughly 900,000 distinct CDR3 sequences, about 30% being singletons. Sequenced input: blood. Source of these receptors: a woman of 80 years or more in good health. CDR3s include the opening cysteine and the closing phenylalanine or tryptophan. Fields, in order: D gene, J gene, V gene, clone size, CDR3 DNA, CDR3 protein. D genes are given only for firm matches. Clone size is given for some rows only: seen once, a few or many times, or a class if the clone is expanded.

NA TRBJ2-3 TRBV11-2 many TGTGCCAGCAGCACAGCAGGGGCGGGGACCACAGATACGCAGTATTTT CASSTAGAGTTDTQYF
NA TRBJ2-1 TRBV5-1 many TGCGCCAGCAGCTCCCTCCTGGGGGGCGGGTCCAATGAGCAGTTCTTC CASSSLLGGGSNEQFF
NA TRBJ1-2 TRBV19 NA TGTGCCAGTAGTATGGGGCATCGGGGGGACGGCTACACCTTC CASSMGHRGDGYTF
TRBD1 TRBJ2-5 TRBV5-1 few TGCGCCAGCAGCTGGGACAGGGGGCAGGAGCAGTACTTC CASSWDRGQEQYF
TRBD2 TRBJ2-2 TRBV7-6 NA TGTGCCAGCAGCTTAGCAACTAGCGGAAAATTCGGGGAGCTGTTTTTT CASSLATSGKFGELFF
NA TRBJ2-6 TRBV5-1 NA TGCGCCAGTAGTCGGGACGGGGCCTCTGGGGCCGACGTCCTGACTTTC CASSRDGASGADVLTF
NA TRBJ1-1 TRBV15 many TGTGCCACCAGCAGAGATCGCGTAGTTTCATCTGAAGCTTTCTTT CATSRDRVVSSEAFF
TRBD1 TRBJ2-5 TRBV6-5 many TGTGCCACCTCAAATTACAGGGGTGAGACCCAGTACTTC CATSNYRGETQYF
NA TRBJ2-5 TRBV7-2 many TGTGCCAGCAGCCCACGAGTTGGGGCAGAGACCCAGTACTTC CASSPRVGAETQYF
NA TRBJ2-2 TRBV12-3/TRBV12-4 few TGTGCCAGCAGCCTTAGTTCCCACAGGAGGGGGGGGACCGGGGAGCTGTTTTTT CASSLSSHRRGGTGELFF
NA TRBJ2-3 TRBV25-1 few TGTGCCAGCAGTGAAGAGCGACGGCGCACAGATACGCAGTATTTT CASSEERRRTDTQYF
TRBD1 TRBJ2-7 TRBV20-1 NA TGCAGTGCTAGATGGGACAGATACGAGCAGTACTTC CSARWDRYEQYF
NA TRBJ1-5 TRBV6-2/TRBV6-3 many TGTGCCAGCAGTTATGGCCCAGGGAGGGACGATCAGCCCCAGCATTTT CASSYGPGRDDQPQHF
NA TRBJ1-3 TRBV5-6 NA TGTGCCAGCAGCTCGGTGGCCTCTGGAAACACCATATATTTT CASSSVASGNTIYF
NA TRBJ1-6 TRBV3-1 NA TGTGCCAGCAGCCAAGAAGAGTCCTCCCTTAATTCACCCCTCCACTTT CASSQEESSLNSPLHF
NA TRBJ1-6 TRBV7-2 NA TGTGCCAGCAGCTTGGGTTTCTATAATTCACCCCTCCACTTT CASSLGFYNSPLHF
TRBD1 TRBJ1-5 TRBV6-2/TRBV6-3 NA TGTGCCAGCAGTACCGAGGGGGCGGCCCAGCATTTT CASSTEGAAQHF
NA TRBJ2-7 TRBV20-1 NA TGCAGTGCTAGAGGGGCGGGGGAGCAGTACTTC CSARGAGEQYF
NA TRBJ1-4 TRBV7-9 many TGTGCCAGCTCGATGACTAATGAAAAACTGTTTTTT CASSMTNEKLFF
NA TRBJ1-2 TRBV7-8 NA TGTGCCAGCAGCTTAGCCCCAAGGGGCGCGGAAGGCTACACCTTC CASSLAPRGAEGYTF
NA TRBJ1-2 TRBV20-1 few TGCAGTGGGTCTAAGGGACGGGATGGCTACACCTTC CSGSKGRDGYTF
NA TRBJ2-1 TRBV7-2 many TGTGCCAGCAGCTTAGGACTAGGGGGAGGGGTGCAGTTCTTC CASSLGLGGGVQFF
NA TRBJ2-7 TRBV14 NA TGCGCCAGCAGCCAAGGCTACGGGACACTTGGCTACGAGCAGTACTTC CASSQGYGTLGYEQYF
NA TRBJ1-1 TRBV18 NA TGTGCCAGCTCACCACGGCTAGGGCCGAACACTGAAGCTTTCTTT CASSPRLGPNTEAFF
TRBD1 TRBJ2-7 TRBV7-2 NA TGTGCCAGCAGCCTCCAACCGGGACAGGGCTACGAGCAGTACTTC CASSLQPGQGYEQYF
NA TRBJ1-4 TRBV7-2 NA TGTGCCAGCAGCTTAGACTGGGGGCTGGATGAAAAACGGTTTTTT CASSLDWGLDEKRFF
TRBD1 TRBJ1-6 TRBV25-1 NA TGTGCCAGCCAGGAAGGACAGGGTCGAGCCTCACCCCTCCACTTT CASQEGQGRASPLHF
NA TRBJ1-1 TRBV6-6 many TGTGCCAGCAGTTTGCCAGGACGGGACACTGAAGCTTTCTTT CASSLPGRDTEAFF
NA TRBJ1-5 TRBV4-3 NA TGCGCCAGCAGCCAAGGGGTACAGGGATATAGCAATCAGCCCCAGCATTTT CASSQGVQGYSNQPQHF
NA TRBJ1-1 TRBV6-2/TRBV6-3 NA TGTGCCAGCAGTTACTCGCCCCTACCAAGTGGCACTGAAGCTTTCTTT CASSYSPLPSGTEAFF
NA TRBJ1-6 TRBV5-1 few TGCGCCAGCACCCCGGATGGGGGGAGGGGATCACCCCTCCACTTT CASTPDGGRGSPLHF
TRBD1 TRBJ1-2 TRBV10-2 many TGCGCCAGCAGAATAACAGGGGGCAATGGCTACACCTTC CASRITGGNGYTF
NA TRBJ1-5 TRBV20-1 NA TGCAGTGCCCCCAATGCGGGGGGTGGGGGCAATCAGCCCCAGCATTTT CSAPNAGGGGNQPQHF
NA TRBJ1-1 TRBV7-6 NA TGTGCCAGCAGCCCCTTCGGTACAGGGAGAACTTTCTTT CASSPFGTGRTFF
NA TRBJ1-1 TRBV7-2 few TGTGCCAGCAGCTCTTACAGGGAGGGCACTGAAGCTTTCTTT CASSSYREGTEAFF
NA TRBJ1-2 TRBV27 few TGTGCCAGCAGTTTATCGAAGGGGCATCGAGCTAACTATGGCTACACCTTC CASSLSKGHRANYGYTF
TRBD1 TRBJ1-1 TRBV7-9 many TGTGCCAGCAGCCCCGCTGGGACAGGGGGCGCATGGGCTTTCTTT CASSPAGTGGAWAFF
TRBD2 TRBJ2-2 TRBV12-3/TRBV12-4 NA TGTGCCAGCAGTTTAGCAGGTCTAGCGGCGGTCACCGGGGAGCTGTTTTTT CASSLAGLAAVTGELFF
TRBD2 TRBJ2-2 TRBV2 few TGTGCCAGCAGTGAGCAGCGGGGGACCGGGGAGCTGTTTTTT CASSEQRGTGELFF
NA TRBJ2-1 TRBV15 many TGTGCCACCAGCAGAGATCAAAGCAATGAGCAGTTCTTC CATSRDQSNEQFF
TRBD1 TRBJ1-3 TRBV28 NA TGTGCCAGCCTAGCCGAGGGGGCAAGCTCTGGAAACACCATATATTTT CASLAEGASSGNTIYF
NA TRBJ1-5 TRBV9 few TGTGCCAGCAGCGTAGTCCCAACCCATCAGCCCCAGCATTTT CASSVVPTHQPQHF
NA TRBJ2-5 TRBV6-6 few TGTGCCAGCAGCTCGACGGGGATCCAAGAGACCCAGTACTTC CASSSTGIQETQYF
TRBD1 TRBJ1-1 TRBV7-2 once TGTGCCAGCAGCTTAGCTCCGGGACAGAAGACTGAAGCTTTCTTT CASSLAPGQKTEAFF
TRBD1 TRBJ1-6 TRBV6-5 few TGTGCCAGCACCACACCCAGGGGGAATTCACCCCTCCACTTT CASTTPRGNSPLHF
TRBD2 TRBJ2-5 TRBV7-2 NA TGTGCCAGCAGCGCCGCTCGACTAGCGGGGGGGAAGACCCAGTACTTC CASSAARLAGGKTQYF
TRBD1 TRBJ2-1 TRBV7-2 many TGTGCCAGCAGCTCCGGGACAGGGCACTACAATGAGCAGTTCTTC CASSSGTGHYNEQFF
NA TRBJ2-1 TRBV4-1 NA TGCGCCAGCAGCCAGGTAGTAACACCGGGTTACAATGGGCAGTTCTTC CASSQVVTPGYNGQFF